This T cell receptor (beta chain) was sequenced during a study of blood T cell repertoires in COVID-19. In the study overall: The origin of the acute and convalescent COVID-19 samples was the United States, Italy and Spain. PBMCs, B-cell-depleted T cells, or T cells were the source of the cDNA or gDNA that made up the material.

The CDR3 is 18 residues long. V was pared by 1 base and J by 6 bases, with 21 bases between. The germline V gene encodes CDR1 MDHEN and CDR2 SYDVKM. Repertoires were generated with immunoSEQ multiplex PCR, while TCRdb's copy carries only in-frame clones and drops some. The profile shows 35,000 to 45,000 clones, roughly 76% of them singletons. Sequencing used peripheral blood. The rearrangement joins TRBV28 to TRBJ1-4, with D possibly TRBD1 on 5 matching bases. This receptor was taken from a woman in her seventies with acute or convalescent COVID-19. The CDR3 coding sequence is TGTGCCAGCAGTTTATCGAGGCGGGGCGGTGATCCGGATGAAAAACTGTTTTTT. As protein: CASSLSRRGGDPDEKLFF.